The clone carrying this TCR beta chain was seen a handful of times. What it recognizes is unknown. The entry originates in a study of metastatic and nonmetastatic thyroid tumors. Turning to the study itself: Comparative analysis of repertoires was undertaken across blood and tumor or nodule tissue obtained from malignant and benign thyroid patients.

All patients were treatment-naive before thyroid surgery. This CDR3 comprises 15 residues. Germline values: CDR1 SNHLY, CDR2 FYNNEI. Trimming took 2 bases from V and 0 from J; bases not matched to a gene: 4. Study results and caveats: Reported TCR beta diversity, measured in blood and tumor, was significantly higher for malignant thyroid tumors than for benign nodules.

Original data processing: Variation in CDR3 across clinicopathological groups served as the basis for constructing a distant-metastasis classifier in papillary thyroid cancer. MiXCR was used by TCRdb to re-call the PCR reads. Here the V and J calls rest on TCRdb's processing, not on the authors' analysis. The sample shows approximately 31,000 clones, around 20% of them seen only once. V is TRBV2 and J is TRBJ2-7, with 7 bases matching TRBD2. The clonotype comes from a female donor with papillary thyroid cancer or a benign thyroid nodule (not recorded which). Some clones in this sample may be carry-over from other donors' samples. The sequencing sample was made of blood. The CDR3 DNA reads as TGTGCCAGCAGTGAAAGGAGCGGGAACTCCTACGAGCAGTACTTC. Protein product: CASSERSGNSYEQYF.